The rows below give T cell receptor beta chains drawn from one sample of a study of beta chain features in type 1 diabetes. Method: immunoSEQ multiplex PCR; TCRdb's copy keeps in-frame clones and lacks some. Of around 140,000 clones listed, around 9% are singletons. Sample: central memory CD4+ T cells from blood. Receptors were obtained from a man younger than 45 with type 1 diabetes. Both conserved end residues are part of each CDR3.

CDR3 length,V gene,J gene,CDR3 protein
15,TRBV18,TRBJ1-5,CASSPQGWGNQPQHF
14,TRBV7-9,TRBJ1-1,CASSLVGRNTEAFF
13,TRBV29-1,TRBJ2-1,CSVQGQESNEQFF
13,TRBV15,TRBJ2-5,CAVRDYRRETQYF
13,TRBV29-1,TRBJ1-1,CSVYNVMNTEAFF
13,TRBV6-5,TRBJ1-5,CASSQTGGWPQHF
16,TRBV7-2,TRBJ2-1,CASSLMASGGYNEQFF
18,TRBV11-2,TRBJ2-2,CASRPGWTAGTNTGELFF
16,TRBV6-5,TRBJ2-5,CASSWGTGGSQETQYF
12,TRBV7-2,TRBJ1-1,CASSLMQGPAFF
11,TRBV29-1,TRBJ1-2,CSVGGNDGYTF
14,TRBV6-4,TRBJ2-2,CASSRQADTGELFF
16,TRBV7-2,TRBJ2-7,CASSLVGTGLSYEQYF
14,TRBV11-2,TRBJ1-6,CASSLLRDNSPLHF
13,TRBV6-6,TRBJ1-1,CASSGDWNTEAFF
13,TRBV18,TRBJ1-1,CASSGQANTEAFF
14,TRBV6-1,TRBJ1-6,CASNPGQRNSPLHF
12,TRBV19,TRBJ1-2,CASSPGTVGYTF
13,TRBV2,TRBJ2-2,CASSESREGELFF
14,TRBV7-7,TRBJ2-3,CASSFLGGRDTQYF
15,TRBV7-3,TRBJ2-3,CASSLIPGSTDTQYF
14,TRBV7-9,TRBJ2-5,CASSFGGGQETQYF
15,TRBV2,TRBJ2-1,CASSRGRGGLDEQFF
14,TRBV5-8,TRBJ2-1,CASSMHSDKDEQFF
13,TRBV5-4,TRBJ2-1,CASTSLAGYEQFF
12,TRBV10-3,TRBJ2-7,CAIRTENYEQYF
13,TRBV7-9,TRBJ1-2,CASSSLARFGYTF
17,TRBV18,TRBJ2-2,CASSPLAGDVDTGELFF
16,TRBV19,TRBJ2-4,CASSPGLADAKNIQYF
10,TRBV5-1,TRBJ2-5,CASSPVTQYF
14,TRBV25-1,TRBJ2-3,CASSGSLSTDTQYF
14,TRBV5-4,TRBJ1-1,CASSLDTGGTEAFF
12,TRBV6-5,TRBJ2-1,CASSLLGGEQFF
18,TRBV5-1,TRBJ2-3,CASSLGAEGSGRTDTQYF
13,TRBV14,TRBJ1-1,CASSPRVHTEAFF
15,TRBV5-6,TRBJ1-4,CASSENRATGEKLFF
12,TRBV30,TRBJ1-1,CAWSVSSVVAFF
13,TRBV29-1,TRBJ2-1,CSARTVAANEQFF
12,TRBV5-1,-,CASSLGYYEQYF
15,TRBV7-8,TRBJ1-5,CASSRDRGSNQPQHF
13,TRBV15,TRBJ1-5,CATSRERLEPQHF
14,TRBV29-1,TRBJ1-2,CSVGAGTENYGYTF
14,TRBV5-6,TRBJ2-7,CASSLTGIDYEQYF
17,TRBV7-7,TRBJ2-2,CASSLAPPGQGAGELFF
12,TRBV6-5,TRBJ1-6,CASSKSQGPLHF
15,TRBV19,TRBJ1-2,CASSNSGQGNYGYTF
13,TRBV12-5,TRBJ2-7,CASVGTGVYEQYF
14,TRBV5-1,TRBJ2-3,CASSLEGLLTFQYF
15,TRBV9,TRBJ2-2,CASSIGQGGTGELFF
15,TRBV28,TRBJ2-2,CASRPGGAVIGELFF
15,TRBV5-1,TRBJ1-2,CASSPGQGANYGYTF
14,TRBV28,TRBJ2-7,CASSPHPGGGEQYF
16,TRBV7-9,TRBJ1-4,CASSFGTGAANEKLFF
14,TRBV4-2,TRBJ1-1,CASSQEHMNTEAFF